The 6 T cell receptor beta chains reported below all come from one sample, sequenced in a study of cytomegalovirus exposure and HLA in healthy donors. The study ran its PCR with 60 Vbeta and 13 Jbeta primers. Libraries were prepared by immunoSEQ multiplex PCR; TCRdb keeps only in-frame clonotypes and omits some of them. The data contain some 150,000 clones, about four fifths of them singletons. Sequenced material: PBMCs. The receptors stem from a man aged 25 to 40 in good health and CMV-seropositive.

The chain links TRBV7-9 to TRBJ2-5; 7 positions agree with TRBD2. This CDR3 region has 16 residues. Germline lookup yields CDR1 SEHNR and CDR2 FQNEAQ (reference sequence). Unmatched junction bases numbered 13, after V lost 4 bases and J lost 5 bases. The chain's CDR3 is CASSSGVGGTQETQYF. The DNA of the CDR3 is TGTGCCAGCAGCTCGGGCGTGGGAGGGACCCAGGAGACCCAGTACTTC.

The chain combines TRBV19 with TRBJ2-1; possible D gene TRBD2, 5 bases. The CDR3 has 14 amino acids. With 2 bases removed from V and 10 bases from J, the gap between germline ends came to 15 bases. Germline assignment: CDR1 LNHDA and CDR2 SQIVND (reference sequence). CDR3 sequence: CASSIHYGIPEQFF. Written as DNA, the CDR3 is TGTGCCAGTAGTATACACTACGGGATCCCAGAGCAGTTCTTC. The full variable domain, with the rest looked up from reference TRBV19 and TRBJ2-1, is DGGITQSPKYLFRKEGQNVTLSCEQNLNHDAMYWYRQDPGQGLRLIYYSQIVNDFQKGDIAEGYSVSREKKESFPLTVTSAQKNPTAFYLCASSIHYGIPEQFFGPGTRLTVL.

The rearrangement links TRBV6-5 to TRBJ1-5; 8 nucleotides align to TRBD1. Germline trimming cut 4 bases from V and 3 bases from J; bases unmatched to any gene: 5. This CDR3 region has 15 residues. The V gene's germline CDR1 is MNHEY and CDR2 SVGAGI. CDR3 in amino acids: CASSSDRGYNQPQHF. CDR3 coding DNA: TGTGCCAGCAGTTCCGACAGGGGCTACAATCAGCCCCAGCATTTT.

The chain couples TRBV4-1 to TRBJ2-5; possibly TRBD2 for D (5 bases). Deletions cut 3 bases from V and 4 bases from J, with 15 bases between. Germline CDR1 MGHRA, CDR2 YSYEKL. CDR3 length: 15 amino acids. The chain's CDR3 is CASSHPSDYLETQYF. The CDR3 bases are TGCGCCAGCAGCCACCCCAGCGACTATCTAGAGACCCAGTACTTC.

The chain has TRBV28 and TRBJ1-5, with D tentatively TRBD1 (6 bases). The germline V gene has CDR1 MDHEN and CDR2 SYDVKM. Trimming pared 2 bases from V and 5 bases from J, leaving 13 bases between. This CDR3 has 15 amino acids. The CDR3 DNA reads TGTGCCAGCAGTTTACAGGGGTCAGGAGATCAGCCCCAGCATTTT. Amino acid sequence: CASSLQGSGDQPQHF.

The rearrangement uses TRBV5-1 and TRBJ2-7; 9 positions match TRBD2. The CDR3 length is 16 residues. V lost 0 bases to trimming and J lost 1 base; unmatched junction nucleotides: 5. In germline, CDR1 is SGHRS, CDR2 YFSETQ. CDR3 bases: TGCGCCAGCAGCTTGGCCCCGGGACTAGCATCCTACGAGCAGTACTTC. Its translation is CASSLAPGLASYEQYF.